The clone carrying this T cell receptor beta chain appeared a single time. Adults between roughly 18 and 90 years of age took part from 24 US areas. Clinical histories supplied by participants themselves formed the basis of cohort assignment. These data are taken from a study of blood T cell repertoires in COVID-19. Background on the study: PBMCs, B-cell-depleted T cells, or T cells were the source of the cDNA or gDNA that made up the material.

V lost 6 bases and J 0 bases, leaving 15 bases between the germline ends. This CDR3 spans 16 amino acids. The germline gives CDR1 SNHLY, CDR2 FYNNEI. Per the authors' pipeline: Estimation of nucleated cell counts relied on the amplification of reference gene primers. Profiling relied on immunoSEQ multiplex PCR, and the TCRdb table lists in-frame clones only, not all of them. Clonal size and the V and J genes are those of that table, whereas D and trimming came from the DNA. This sample yields 330,000 or so clones, of which 88% are seen a single time; approximately 1% belongs to the top ten. The chain recombines TRBV2 with TRBJ2-1; D perhaps matches TRBD1 (6 bases). The sample taken for sequencing was PBMCs or T cells enriched from blood (not recorded which). This clonotype originated in a woman aged 25 to 45 who had been exposed to COVID-19. Written as DNA, the CDR3 is TGTGCCAGCAGCGGACCCCCGACAGGCTCCTACAATGAGCAGTTCTTC. It yields the protein CASSGPPTGSYNEQFF. Complete variable domain (other parts from reference TRBV2 and TRBJ2-1): EPEVTQTPSHQVTQMGQEVILRCVPISNHLYFYWYRQILGQKVEFLVSFYNNEISEKSEIFDDQFSVERPDGSNFTLKIRSTKLEDSAMYFCASSGPPTGSYNEQFFGPGTRLTVL.